This T cell receptor (beta chain) stems from a study of CD8 T cells in Susac syndrome. General study results and limits: The study admitted that it had a relatively small number of individuals in its TCR sequencing and HLA analysis.

Bulk CD8+ and CD4+ cells came from magnetic negative isolation; CD8+ TEMRA by FACS. Per the germline V gene, CDR1 is SGHRS and CDR2 is YFSETQ. This CDR3 has 14 amino acids. The V gene lost 7 bases and the J gene lost 0 bases, with 11 bases spanning the gap. cDNA came from roughly 0.53 to 1 ug RNA primed by random hexamers. The TCR beta CDR3 was amplified by immunoSEQ multiplex PCR across 54 Vbeta, 13 Jbeta. TCRdb re-analysed the immunoSEQ multiplex PCR reads in MiXCR, keeping a single row per CDR3 protein. The table has just over 150,000 distinct CDR3 sequences, over 85% seen once. On this clonotype itself: Its antigen is still unknown.

The sequenced material came from CD8+ T cells from PBMCs. The origin of this receptor is a human donor with multiple sclerosis. This sequence joins TRBV5-1 and TRBJ2-1; D uncertain. CDR3 amino acids: CASSERSSYNEQFF. The DNA of the CDR3 is TGCGCCAGCTCGGAGAGGAGCTCCTACAATGAGCAGTTCTTC. The full variable domain, its missing parts supplied by reference TRBV5-1 and TRBJ2-1, is KAGVTQTPRYLIKTRGQQVTLSCSPISGHRSVSWYQQTPGQGLQFLFEYFSETQRNKGNFPGRFSGRQFSNSRSEMNVSTLELGDSALYLCASSERSSYNEQFFGPGTRLTVL.